The 27 T cell receptor beta chains below were found in one sample sequenced in a study of T cell changes during pregnancy in multiple sclerosis. Clones were read by immunoSEQ multiplex PCR, and TCRdb kept only the in-frame ones, dropping some. The table has tens of thousands of clones, 85% to 90% seen once; the top ten hold approximately 8%. The starting material was CD8+ T cells from peripheral blood mononuclear cells, obtained in the second trimester of pregnancy. The origin of the receptors is a female donor with multiple sclerosis, enrolled in a pregnancy study.

This sequence joins TRBV7-9 and TRBJ2-1; 8 bases are a match to TRBD1. Unmatched junction bases numbered 8, after V lost 11 bases and J lost 8 bases. CDR1 and CDR2 from the germline V gene are SEHNR and FQNEAQ (reference sequence). The CDR3 has 12 amino acids. As DNA, the CDR3 is TGTGCCTTGAGGGTCAGGGGGCATGAGCAGTTCTTC. Translation: CALRVRGHEQFF.

The chain combines TRBV29-1 with TRBJ2-2, with 10 bases aligning to TRBD2. The CDR3 covers 13 residues. Trimming at V came to 6 bases and at J to 6 bases, leaving 4 bases not matched to a gene. In germline, CDR1 is SQVTM, CDR2 ANQGSEA. The CDR3 DNA is TGCAGCGTGACTAGCGGGCTTGCCGGGGAGCTGTTTTTT. Translating it yields CSVTSGLAGELFF.

J is TRBJ2-2 and V is TRBV4-2; the match to TRBD2 covers 11 bases. Trimming took 4 bases from V and 3 from J; bases not matched to a gene: 4. The germline CDR1 and CDR2 sequences are LGHNA and YNFKEQ. This CDR3 is built from 16 residues. The CDR3 spells CASSLNSGGDTGELFF. Here the CDR3 DNA reads TGTGCCAGCAGCCTAAATAGCGGGGGGGACACCGGGGAGCTGTTTTTT.

The CDR3 protein is CASIPGQGVNYGYTF. The CDR3 bases are TGTGCCAGCATCCCGGGACAGGGGGTTAACTATGGCTACACCTTC. This rearrangement joins TRBV28 to TRBJ1-2, with 11 bases that match TRBD1. CDR1 and CDR2 (germline): MDHEN, SYDVKM. The junction had 5 bases not matched to a gene; V was cut back by 7 bases and J by 1 base. CDR3 length: 15 amino acids.

This sequence joins TRBV16 and TRBJ2-7; the match to TRBD1 covers 8 bases. Germline assignment: CDR1 KGHSY and CDR2 FQNENV. The ends lost 4 bases at V and 2 bases at J; junction bases unmatched: 4. The CDR3 spans 14 residues. As DNA, the CDR3 is TGTGCCAGCAGCCCCCCGGGACAGGCCTACGAGCAGTACTTC. Translating it yields CASSPPGQAYEQYF.

The J gene is TRBJ1-1, the V gene TRBV6-7, with 7 bases lining up with TRBD1. TRBV6-7 falls under the ORF class, with uncertain function. The CDR3 is made up of 16 amino acids. V trimming: 3 bases; J trimming: 5 bases; junction bases outside the gene matches: 12. The CDR3 here is CASSYTTGPGGTEAFF. The CDR3, as DNA: TGTGCCAGCAGTTATACGACAGGGCCAGGTGGGACTGAAGCTTTCTTT.

The chain links TRBV4-1 to TRBJ1-5, with D possibly being TRBD1 (5 bases). The CDR3 runs 15 residues. The V and J ends lost 0 bases and 5 bases respectively, with 11 bases between them. Germline V gene sequence: CDR1 MGHRA, CDR2 YSYEKL. The CDR3 here is CASSQERSGYQPQHF. CDR3 bases: TGCGCCAGCAGCCAAGAAAGGTCAGGGTATCAGCCCCAGCATTTT.

The CDR3 DNA reads TGTGCCAGCAGCTTAGAAACAGGGGGGGATCAGCCCCAGCATTTT. Translation: CASSLETGGDQPQHF. V and J are TRBV7-6 and TRBJ1-5; TRBD1 agrees at 8 bases. Trimming took 1 base from V and 5 from J; bases not matched to a gene: 4. This CDR3 is built from 15 residues. Germline assignment: CDR1 SGHVS and CDR2 FNYEAQ.

The CDR3 spells CASSTDRLVSEPQHF. The CDR3 DNA sequence: TGTGCCAGCAGTACGGACAGGCTGGTTTCGGAGCCCCAGCATTTT. The J gene is TRBJ1-5, the V gene TRBV6-5; 7 nucleotides line up with TRBD1. The CDR3 runs 15 residues. Germline V gene data show CDR1 as MNHEY and CDR2 as SVGAGI. J gave up 8 bases and V 5 bases, and 12 bases lay outside the gene matches.

The J gene is TRBJ2-2, the V gene TRBV27; 10 bases fit TRBD1. Germline trimming cut 7 bases from V and 0 bases from J; bases unmatched to any gene: 5. Germline CDR1 MNHEY, CDR2 SMNVEV (reference sequence). The CDR3 has 16 residues. Here the CDR3 reads CASTGTGVPNTGELFF. The DNA for the CDR3 is TGTGCCAGCACTGGGACAGGGGTGCCGAACACCGGGGAGCTGTTTTTT.

This clone showed up just once. This chain links TRBV15 with TRBJ2-7, with D possibly matching TRBD1 (6 bases). Germline V gene data show CDR1 as LNHNV and CDR2 as YYDKDF (reference sequence). V lost 2 bases and J 5 bases, leaving 13 bases between the germline ends. The CDR3 is 14 residues long. The CDR3 DNA reads TGTGCCACCAGCAGACGGACAGCCGAGGACGAGCAGTACTTC. Amino acid sequence: CATSRRTAEDEQYF.

CDR3 protein: CASRGQGINEQYF. CDR3 sequence (DNA): TGTGCCAGCAGGGGACAGGGGATCAACGAGCAGTACTTC. This chain uses TRBV2 with TRBJ2-7; 10 bases line up with TRBD1. Germline CDR1 is SNHLY and CDR2 is FYNNEI. The CDR3 covers 13 residues. Unmatched junction bases numbered 4, after V lost 6 bases and J lost 5 bases. The full variable domain, in which reference TRBV2 and TRBJ2-7 provide the parts outside the CDR3, is EPEVTQTPSHQVTQMGQEVILRCVPISNHLYFYWYRQILGQKVEFLVSFYNNEISEKSEIFDDQFSVERPDGSNFTLKIRSTKLEDSAMYFCASRGQGINEQYFGPGTRLTVT.

CDR3 DNA sequence: TGTGCCAGCCATAAGGACAGGGGTCGCTACGAGCAGTACTTC. This gives the protein CASHKDRGRYEQYF. This sequence joins TRBV14 and TRBJ2-7; 9 positions agree with TRBD1. The CDR3 loop spans 14 amino acids. Per the germline V gene, CDR1 is SGHDN and CDR2 is FVKESK. The V segment lost 8 bases and the J segment 3 bases; nucleotides outside the gene matches: 8.

The chain has TRBV5-4 and TRBJ1-2; weak D call: TRBD1 (6 bases). Germline assignment: CDR1 SGHNT and CDR2 YYREEE (reference sequence). The V end lost 2 bases, the J end lost 1 base, and 9 bases lay between the germline ends. The CDR3 extends over 14 amino acids. The CDR3 here is CASSFQGSNYGYTF. The CDR3 DNA is TGTGCCAGCAGCTTCCAGGGGAGTAACTATGGCTACACCTTC.

The chain combines TRBV19 with TRBJ2-1; 10 nucleotides line up with TRBD2. This CDR3 spans 17 amino acids. CDR1 is LNHDA and CDR2 is SQIVND in the germline V gene (reference sequence). V lost 9 bases and J lost 5; bases outside the gene matches: 16. DNA for the CDR3: TGTGCCAGCAAAAGTGGAAGCGGGAGGGCCGTAGACAATGAGCAGTTCTTC. Its translation is CASKSGSGRAVDNEQFF. The variable domain in full, completed from reference TRBV19 and TRBJ2-1, reads DGGITQSPKYLFRKEGQNVTLSCEQNLNHDAMYWYRQDPGQGLRLIYYSQIVNDFQKGDIAEGYSVSREKKESFPLTVTSAQKNPTAFYLCASKSGSGRAVDNEQFFGPGTRLTVL.

This chain links TRBV13 with TRBJ1-6; D may be TRBD1 (5 bases). CDR1 is PRHDT and CDR2 is FYEKMQ in the germline V gene (reference sequence). The CDR3 loop spans 15 amino acids. V was trimmed by 3 bases and J by 3 bases, leaving 9 bases between them. CDR3 coding DNA: TGTGCCAGCAGCTTTGGGGGGGGCTATAATTCACCCCTCCACTTT. It codes for CASSFGGGYNSPLHF.

The chain has TRBV7-3 and TRBJ2-1; TRBD2 matches at 13 bases. CDR3 length: 20 amino acids. With V trimmed by 4 bases and J by 0 bases, 12 bases remained unmatched. The V gene's germline CDR1 is SGHTA and CDR2 FQGTGA. CDR3 DNA: TGTGCCAGCAGCTCCCCCACTAGCGGGGGGGACCTAAGCTCCTACAATGAGCAGTTCTTC. It specifies CASSSPTSGGDLSSYNEQFF.

V gene TRBV13 combines with J gene TRBJ2-6; D ambiguous. V was cut by 6 bases and J by 4 bases, with 13 bases left in between. The length of the CDR3 is 15 residues. CDR1 is PRHDT and CDR2 is FYEKMQ in the germline V gene (reference sequence). The CDR3 nucleotides are TGTGCCAGCAGTAGGTATCAGGTAGGGGCCAACGTCCTGACTTTC. Translating it yields CASSRYQVGANVLTF.

The V and J genes are TRBV7-8 and TRBJ1-2; tentatively, D is TRBD1 (6 bases). Deletions cut 4 bases from V and 6 bases from J, with 15 bases between. Germline V CDR1 and CDR2: SGHVS, FQNEAQ. This CDR3 is built from 14 residues. The CDR3 reads CASSYLQGGDGYTF. In DNA form, the CDR3 reads TGTGCCAGCAGCTACCTACAGGGAGGGGATGGCTACACCTTC.

V is TRBV4-1 and J is TRBJ2-1; D possibly corresponds to TRBD1 (6 bases). Germline V gene data show CDR1 as MGHRA and CDR2 as YSYEKL. CDR3 size: 13 residues. V shed 3 bases and J shed 8 bases, with 11 bases lying between them. The CDR3 nucleotides are TGCGCCAGCAGCCAGGGGCCAGGGGATGAGCAGTTCTTC. This translates into CASSQGPGDEQFF.

The chain combines TRBV29-1 with TRBJ2-7, with 9 bases matching TRBD1. CDR3 size: 15 residues. Germline lookup yields CDR1 SQVTM and CDR2 ANQGSEA. J lost 3 bases, V lost 0 bases, and 6 bases had no gene match. CDR3 loop: CSVEDGGTGSYEQYF. CDR3 sequence (DNA): TGCAGCGTTGAAGATGGGGGGACAGGGAGCTACGAGCAGTACTTC.

The gene calls are TRBV28 and TRBJ1-3; D is ambiguous. The CDR3 loop spans 20 amino acids. V was clipped by 3 bases and J by 4 bases, with 28 bases between them. Germline-derived CDR1 and CDR2 are MDHEN and SYDVKM. CDR3 region: CASSFNFLGAEEARGNTIYF. For the CDR3, the DNA is TGTGCCAGCAGTTTTAATTTCCTTGGAGCCGAGGAAGCCCGAGGAAACACCATATATTTT.

The chain has TRBV2 and TRBJ2-3; TRBD1 agrees at 10 bases. The CDR3 length is 14 residues. Germline V gene lookup returns CDR1 SNHLY and CDR2 FYNNEI. Trimming cost V 9 bases and J 0 bases; bases outside gene matches: 3. The chain's CDR3 is CASKGQGSTDTQYF. In DNA form, the CDR3 reads TGTGCCAGTAAGGGACAGGGGAGCACAGATACGCAGTATTTT. The full variable domain, its missing parts supplied by reference TRBV2 and TRBJ2-3, is EPEVTQTPSHQVTQMGQEVILRCVPISNHLYFYWYRQILGQKVEFLVSFYNNEISEKSEIFDDQFSVERPDGSNFTLKIRSTKLEDSAMYFCASKGQGSTDTQYFGPGTRLTVL.

This rearrangement joins TRBV5-6 to TRBJ1-1; TRBD1 matches at 7 bases. Per the germline V gene, CDR1 is SGHDT and CDR2 is YYEEEE. The CDR3 has 14 amino acids. The V segment lost 3 bases and the J segment 10 bases; nucleotides outside the gene matches: 12. The CDR3 loop is CASSSNVDRATAFF. The CDR3 DNA reads as TGTGCCAGCAGCTCCAACGTAGACAGGGCGACAGCTTTCTTT. Using reference TRBV5-6 and TRBJ1-1 for the parts outside the CDR3, the full variable domain is DAGVTQSPTHLIKTRGQQVTLRCSPKSGHDTVSWYQQALGQGPQFIFQYYEEEERQRGNFPDRFSGHQFPNYSSELNVNALLLGDSALYLCASSSNVDRATAFFGQGTRLTVV.

Comment on this clone: The germline gene is not matched at one end of the junction; a read error may be the cause. The genes are TRBV11-2 and TRBJ2-3, with D possibly being TRBD2 (6 bases). The CDR3 covers 12 residues. Germline loops: CDR1 SGHAT, CDR2 FQNNGV. The CDR3 is CASSPGVSVVCF. The CDR3 bases are TGTGCCAGCAGCCCGGGAGTGAGTGTAGTGTGTTTT. Combining the CDR3 with reference TRBV11-2 and TRBJ2-3 gives the whole variable domain EAGVAQSPRYKIIEKRQSVAFWCNPISGHATLYWYQQILGQGPKLLIQFQNNGVVDDSQLPKDRFSAERLKGVDSTLKIQPAKLEDSAVYLCASSPGVSVVCFGPGTRLTVL.

The CDR3 DNA sequence: TGTGCCAGCTCTTCGGGCAGGGGTGGATATAGCTCCTACGAGCAGTACTTC. This gives the protein CASSSGRGGYSSYEQYF. The V and J genes are TRBV28 and TRBJ2-7; tentatively, D is TRBD1 (6 bases). The CDR3 extends over 17 amino acids. Germline values: CDR1 MDHEN, CDR2 SYDVKM. V was clipped by 8 bases and J by 0 bases, with 23 bases between them.

The CDR3 DNA sequence: TGTGCCAGCAGCTCAACTCTGGGGGCGGGTAATGAGCAGTTCTTC. Protein sequence: CASSSTLGAGNEQFF. V is TRBV7-2 and J is TRBJ2-1; a weak D match, TRBD1 (6 bases). This CDR3 has 15 residues. CDR1 and CDR2 from the germline V gene are SGHTA and FQGNSA. The V and J ends lost 4 bases and 7 bases respectively, with 17 bases between them. Variable domain in full (rest from reference TRBV7-2 and TRBJ2-1): GAGVSQSPSNKVTEKGKDVELRCDPISGHTALYWYRQSLGQGLEFLIYFQGNSAPDKSGLPSDRFSAERTGGSVSTLTIQRTQQEDSAVYLCASSSTLGAGNEQFFGPGTRLTVL.